This TCR beta chain was documented in a study of radiotherapy plus CTLA-4 blockade in lung cancer. Using immunoSEQ multiplex PCR, the repertoire was profiled, and TCRdb retains in-frame clones only, with some absent. This sample yields roughly 73,000 clones, of which over 75% are seen a single time; over 35% belongs to the top ten. Focal radiation plus CTLA-4 blockade with ipilimumab was given to patients with chemo-refractory metastatic non-small-cell lung cancer. Germline CDR1 SGHVS, CDR2 FNYEAQ. The CDR3 runs to 14 residues. Deletions cut 5 bases from V and 3 bases from J, with 14 bases between. This TCR came from a human donor with non-small cell lung cancer that progressed on radiotherapy plus ipilimumab. The chain combines TRBV7-6 with TRBJ2-7; D may be TRBD2 (5 bases). The source material was peripheral blood, sampled from a patient treated with radiotherapy plus ipilimumab. The CDR3 sequence: CASSARMGVYEQYF. CDR3 nucleotide sequence: TGTGCCAGCAGCGCCCGAATGGGAGTCTACGAGCAGTACTTC. Combining the CDR3 with reference TRBV7-6 and TRBJ2-7 gives the whole variable domain GAGVSQSPRYKVTKRGQDVALRCDPISGHVSLYWYRQALGQGPEFLTYFNYEAQQDKSGLPNDRFSAERPEGSISTLTIQRTEQRDSAMYRCASSARMGVYEQYFGPGTRLTVT.